These 6 T cell receptor beta chains originate from one sample sequenced in a study of shared clonotypes between healthy human individuals. Here immunoSEQ multiplex PCR was the method, and the copy in TCRdb shows in-frame clones only, minus some. This sample carries more than 850,000 clones, 75% to 80% of them seen once, and the ten largest clones take under 0.6%. The source material was memory CD4+ T cells from PBMCs. The subset denotes: CD45RA-negative fraction. These receptors were obtained from a man aged 18 to 35 in good health. Some clones in this sample may be carry-over from other donors' samples.

The chain joins TRBV6-5 to TRBJ1-2; possibly TRBD1 for D (5 bases). This CDR3 is 15 amino acids long. Germline CDR1 and CDR2: MNHEY and SVGAGI. V was shortened by 5 bases and J by 4 bases, with 17 bases between the two germline ends. The CDR3 region has the DNA TGTGCCAGCAGTAGCTGGGGCGGACCGGGCTATGGCTACACCTTC. Its translation is CASSSWGGPGYGYTF.

The chain is built from TRBV28 and TRBJ1-1; no clear D. This CDR3 contains 15 residues. CDR1 is MDHEN, CDR2 SYDVKM, per germline. V lost 3 bases and J lost 0, with 11 bases in between. The CDR3 sequence: CASSFSRTLNTEAFF. In DNA, the CDR3 is TGTGCCAGCAGTTTTTCAAGGACCCTGAACACTGAAGCTTTCTTT. Filled out from reference TRBV28 and TRBJ1-1, the complete variable domain reads DVKVTQSSRYLVKRTGEKVFLECVQDMDHENMFWYRQDPGLGLRLIYFSYDVKMKEKGDIPEGYSVSREKKERFSLILESASTNQTSMYLCASSFSRTLNTEAFFGQGTRLTVV.

The rearrangement links TRBV10-3 to TRBJ2-1; a weak D match, TRBD2 (5 bases). With 0 bases removed from V and 5 bases from J, the gap between germline ends came to 8 bases. The CDR3 consists of 14 residues. Germline loops: CDR1 ENHRY, CDR2 SYGVKD. The DNA of the CDR3 is TGTGCCATCAGTGAGTCAGGGAGCCACAATGAGCAGTTCTTC. It encodes CAISESGSHNEQFF.

This clone came up a few times. The genes are TRBV11-3 and TRBJ2-5; the D is unclear. Germline CDR1 SGHNT, CDR2 YENEEA. V lost 4 bases and J 1 base, leaving 4 bases between the germline ends. The CDR3 contains 12 residues. CDR3 sequence (DNA): TGTGCCAGCAGCTCACCCCAAGAGACCCAGTACTTC. Translation gives CASSSPQETQYF.

V usage is TRBV15 and J usage is TRBJ2-6, with D unclear. CDR3 size: 15 residues. Trimming took off 0 bases at V and 4 bases at J, with 7 bases between the two ends. Germline values: CDR1 LNHNV, CDR2 YYDKDF (reference sequence). The CDR3 coding sequence is TGTGCCACCAGCAGAGAAGGTGGGGGGGCCAACGTCCTGACTTTC. This translates into CATSREGGGANVLTF. Based on the CDR3 plus reference TRBV15 and TRBJ2-6, the full variable domain is DAMVIQNPRYQVTQFGKPVTLSCSQTLNHNVMYWYQQKSSQAPKLLFHYYDKDFNNEADTPDNFQSRRPNTSFCFLDIRSPGLGDTAMYLCATSREGGGANVLTFGAGSRLTVL.

CDR3 coding DNA: TGTGCCAGCTCACGTGGAGGGGGCGTTGGTGAAGCTTTCTTT. Amino acids: CASSRGGGVGEAFF. V usage is TRBV18 and J usage is TRBJ1-1; 7 bases are shared with TRBD1. The junction had 9 bases not matched to a gene; V was cut back by 4 bases and J by 7 bases. CDR3 length equals 14 residues. Germline V gene lookup returns CDR1 KGHSH and CDR2 LQKENI.